These 2 T cell receptor beta chains came from one sample sequenced in a study of T cell responses to AZD1222 COVID-19 vaccine. Using immunoSEQ multiplex PCR, the repertoire was profiled, and TCRdb retains in-frame clones only, with some absent. The profile covers roughly 130,000 clones, with about 88% appearing a single time and roughly 7.4% taken by the ten largest. This specimen consisted of peripheral blood, obtained on day 0 of AZD1222 vaccination. The receptors derive from an adult in good health.

V is TRBV29-1 and J is TRBJ2-5, with D perhaps TRBD1 (6 bases). The germline V and J ends were trimmed by 7 bases and 5 bases, with 17 bases remaining between them. The CDR3 has 13 residues. Germline V lookup: CDR1 SQVTM, CDR2 ANQGSEA. CDR3 nucleotide sequence: TGCAGCGGGCGGCACAGGGTCGAGGAGACCCAGTACTTC. Translating it yields CSGRHRVEETQYF.

This chain uses TRBV5-5 with TRBJ2-7, with D possibly matching TRBD1 (7 bases). The CDR3 spans 14 residues. Trimming left V 3 bases short and J 4 bases short, with 14 bases between. Germline V gives CDR1 SGHKS, CDR2 YYEKEE (reference sequence). The CDR3 region has the DNA TGTGCCAGCAGCTCCAGGGGGGCTGGGTACGAGCAGTACTTC. Encoded protein: CASSSRGAGYEQYF.